Listed below are T cell receptor beta chains from one sample, sequenced in a study of blood T cell repertoires in COVID-19. Assay used: immunoSEQ multiplex PCR; TCRdb lists only in-frame clones, some missing. The profile shows about 250,000 clones, 65% to 90% of them singletons. Sequencing was carried out using PBMCs or T cells enriched from blood (not recorded which). These receptors all come from a woman between 50 and 59 years old with acute COVID-19. Both conserved end residues are part of each CDR3. The D gene is left open where the match is weak. Clone size, where shown, is once, few, many, or a class for clones that have expanded.

TRBV12-3/TRBV12-4,TRBJ1-2,TRBD1,NA,CASTPGQGIGYTF,TGTGCCAGCACCCCGGGACAGGGCATTGGCTACACCTTC
TRBV21-1,TRBJ1-6,NA,NA,CASSPPGTPPPSYNSPLHF,TGTGCCAGCAGCCCTCCCGGGACACCACCCCCTAGTTATAATTCACCCCTCCACTTT
TRBV14,TRBJ1-4,TRBD1,NA,CASSHRQGTATNEKLFF,TGTGCCAGCAGCCACCGACAGGGGACTGCAACTAATGAAAAACTGTTTTTT
TRBV9,TRBJ2-1,TRBD2,NA,CASSVGVSGLEQFF,TGTGCCAGCAGCGTAGGAGTTAGCGGGTTAGAGCAGTTCTTC
TRBV3-1/TRBV3-2,TRBJ2-5,TRBD2,NA,CASSQLAEQETQYF,TGTGCCAGCAGCCAGCTAGCGGAACAAGAGACCCAGTACTTC
TRBV9,TRBJ2-1,TRBD2,NA,CASSPRSGKSSYNEQFF,TGTGCCAGCAGCCCTCGGAGCGGGAAGAGCTCCTACAATGAGCAGTTCTTC
TRBV7-2,TRBJ1-5,TRBD1,NA,CASSGAGTGVQPQHF,TGTGCCAGCAGCGGGGCCGGGACAGGGGTTCAGCCCCAGCATTTT
TRBV19,TRBJ1-5,NA,NA,CASSRGQGSQPQHF,TGTGCCAGTAGTAGGGGGCAGGGTTCTCAGCCCCAGCATTTT
TRBV15,TRBJ1-2,TRBD1,NA,CATSRPIDRGTNYGYTF,TGTGCCACCAGCAGACCCATCGACAGGGGCACTAACTATGGCTACACCTTC
TRBV2,TRBJ2-7,NA,NA,CASSDSGRRDEQYF,TGTGCCAGCAGTGATTCAGGGCGAAGGGACGAGCAGTACTTC
TRBV11-1,TRBJ1-2,NA,NA,CASSLAGGANYGYTF,TGTGCCAGCAGCTTAGCTGGGGGCGCCAACTATGGCTACACCTTC
TRBV5-1,TRBJ2-3,TRBD2,NA,CASSWRTSGASDTQYF,TGCGCCAGCAGCTGGAGGACTAGCGGGGCGTCAGATACGCAGTATTTT
TRBV24-1,TRBJ1-5,NA,few,CATSDGDQPQHF,TGTGCCACCAGTGACGGGGATCAGCCCCAGCATTTT
TRBV5-5,TRBJ1-2,NA,NA,CASSLAQVSYGYTF,TGTGCCAGCAGCTTGGCCCAGGTATCCTATGGCTACACCTTC
TRBV7-9,TRBJ2-1,TRBD1,NA,CASAPDRGFNEQFF,TGTGCCAGCGCCCCTGACAGGGGTTTCAATGAGCAGTTCTTC
TRBV3-1/TRBV3-2,TRBJ1-6,TRBD1,NA,CASSQASGTEISPLHF,TGTGCCAGCAGCCAAGCATCCGGGACAGAGATTTCACCCCTCCACTTT
TRBV12-5,TRBJ1-2,TRBD1,NA,CASGLVQTRQGNYGYTF,TGTGCTAGTGGTTTGGTACAGACGCGACAGGGGAACTATGGCTACACCTTC
TRBV11-1,TRBJ1-1,NA,NA,CASSSRGGTEAFF,TGTGCCAGCAGCTCTAGGGGGGGTACTGAAGCTTTCTTT
TRBV30,TRBJ2-1,NA,NA,CAWSKDSYNEQFF,TGTGCCTGGAGTAAGGACAGTTACAATGAGCAGTTCTTC
TRBV18,TRBJ1-1,NA,once,CASSPRPPEKAFF,TGTGCCAGCTCACCGCGCCCCCCGGAGAAAGCTTTCTTT
TRBV29-1,TRBJ1-2,TRBD1,NA,CSVEMSGGYGYTF,TGCAGCGTTGAGATGTCAGGGGGCTATGGCTACACCTTC
TRBV9,TRBJ1-2,NA,NA,CASSVGTGLSGYTF,TGTGCCAGCAGCGTCGGAACAGGGCTCTCTGGCTACACCTTC
TRBV11-2,TRBJ2-2,NA,NA,CASSFGTVAGELFF,TGTGCCAGCAGCTTCGGTACAGTGGCCGGGGAGCTGTTTTTT
TRBV7-8,TRBJ1-1,NA,NA,CASSLLPMGGALDTEAFF,TGTGCCAGCAGCTTATTACCTATGGGGGGGGCGCTCGACACTGAAGCTTTCTTT
TRBV21-1,TRBJ2-5,NA,NA,CASSKPSGERAQETQYF,TGTGCCAGCAGCAAACCCTCGGGAGAGCGGGCCCAAGAGACCCAGTACTTC
TRBV19,TRBJ1-2,NA,NA,CASSPEISRNYGYTF,TGTGCCAGTAGCCCGGAGATCAGTAGGAACTATGGCTACACCTTC
TRBV5-1,TRBJ1-1,TRBD1,few,CASSPGDSVNTEAFF,TGCGCCAGCAGCCCCGGGGACAGTGTAAACACTGAAGCTTTCTTT
TRBV9,TRBJ1-1,TRBD1,few,CASTLGQANTEAFF,TGTGCCAGCACCCTGGGACAGGCGAACACTGAAGCTTTCTTT
TRBV27,TRBJ1-2,TRBD1,NA,CASRGTGGNYGYTF,TGTGCCAGCAGGGGGACAGGGGGTAACTATGGCTACACCTTC
TRBV5-1,TRBJ1-4,NA,NA,CASSLESRENEKLFF,TGCGCCAGCAGCTTGGAGTCTAGGGAGAATGAAAAACTGTTTTTT
TRBV13,TRBJ1-5,NA,NA,CASSTGQMGQPQHF,TGTGCCAGCAGCACCGGACAGATGGGACAGCCCCAGCATTTT
TRBV29-1,TRBJ1-2,NA,NA,CSVESGLHGYTF,TGCAGCGTTGAATCGGGGTTGCATGGCTACACCTTC
TRBV12-1,TRBJ1-5,NA,NA,CASSCRTGGNQPQHF,TGTGCCAGCAGCTGCCGGACAGGGGGTAATCAGCCCCAGCATTTT
TRBV3-1/TRBV3-2,TRBJ2-3,NA,NA,CASSPASAGSTDTQYF,TGTGCCAGCAGCCCGGCCTCGGCGGGTAGCACAGATACGCAGTATTTT
TRBV6-5,TRBJ1-5,NA,NA,CASRPPAGPAGAQHF,TGTGCCAGCAGACCTCCCGCAGGTCCCGCGGGGGCCCAGCATTTT
TRBV18,TRBJ1-2,TRBD1,NA,CASSPYRDRIGGYTF,TGTGCCAGCTCACCATACAGGGACAGGATAGGTGGCTACACCTTC
TRBV27,TRBJ2-5,NA,once,CASSLSTLGETQYF,TGTGCCAGCAGTTTAAGTACCCTCGGGGAGACCCAGTACTTC
TRBV15,TRBJ1-3,NA,NA,CATGRGDSGNTIYF,TGTGCCACCGGGAGGGGGGACTCTGGAAACACCATATATTTT
TRBV7-2,TRBJ1-2,NA,NA,CASSFRGDGYTF,TGTGCCAGCAGCTTTCGGGGAGATGGCTACACCTTC
TRBV6-5,TRBJ1-1,NA,NA,CASSFEQTDMNTEAFF,TGTGCCAGCAGTTTCGAGCAGACAGACATGAACACTGAAGCTTTCTTT
TRBV9,TRBJ2-3,TRBD2,NA,CASSPRGTSGGAKRDTQYF,TGTGCCAGCAGCCCTCGTGGGACTAGCGGGGGGGCCAAGCGGGATACGCAGTATTTT